Below are 3 T cell receptor beta chains sequenced from a single sample in a study of blood T cell repertoires in COVID-19. TCRdb's table, derived via immunoSEQ multiplex PCR, lists solely in-frame clones and lacks some. Among approximately 210,000 clones listed, roughly 78% were seen once. Sample: peripheral blood. These TCRs come from a middle-aged woman with acute or convalescent COVID-19.

This clone turned up a few times. The chain is built from TRBV18 and TRBJ2-3; D call uncertain. The V end was cut by 4 bases, the J end by 3 bases, with 8 bases between. The CDR3 is 13 amino acids. Germline values: CDR1 KGHSH, CDR2 LQKENI. The CDR3 DNA follows: TGTGCCAGCTCACAGAGGAGTACAGATACGCAGTATTTT. The encoded protein is CASSQRSTDTQYF.

The CDR3 bases are TGTGCCAGTAGTATAGGGACAGGGGTCCCCTACGAGCAGTACTTC. Translating gives CASSIGTGVPYEQYF. The genes are TRBV19 and TRBJ2-7; 9 bases fit TRBD1. The V segment lost 1 base and the J segment 2 bases; nucleotides outside the gene matches: 3. The germline CDR1 and CDR2 sequences are LNHDA and SQIVND (reference sequence). This CDR3 has 15 residues. The complete variable domain, with remaining parts taken from reference TRBV19 and TRBJ2-7, reads DGGITQSPKYLFRKEGQNVTLSCEQNLNHDAMYWYRQDPGQGLRLIYYSQIVNDFQKGDIAEGYSVSREKKESFPLTVTSAQKNPTAFYLCASSIGTGVPYEQYFGPGTRLTVT.

This chain joins TRBV5-1 and TRBJ1-1, with D perhaps TRBD1 (6 bases). The CDR3 totals 11 residues. With 4 bases removed from V and 6 bases from J, the gap between germline ends came to 7 bases. The V gene's germline CDR1 is SGHRS and CDR2 YFSETQ. CDR3 in amino acids: CASSGGAEAFF. The DNA for the CDR3 is TGCGCCAGCAGCGGGGGCGCTGAAGCTTTCTTT.